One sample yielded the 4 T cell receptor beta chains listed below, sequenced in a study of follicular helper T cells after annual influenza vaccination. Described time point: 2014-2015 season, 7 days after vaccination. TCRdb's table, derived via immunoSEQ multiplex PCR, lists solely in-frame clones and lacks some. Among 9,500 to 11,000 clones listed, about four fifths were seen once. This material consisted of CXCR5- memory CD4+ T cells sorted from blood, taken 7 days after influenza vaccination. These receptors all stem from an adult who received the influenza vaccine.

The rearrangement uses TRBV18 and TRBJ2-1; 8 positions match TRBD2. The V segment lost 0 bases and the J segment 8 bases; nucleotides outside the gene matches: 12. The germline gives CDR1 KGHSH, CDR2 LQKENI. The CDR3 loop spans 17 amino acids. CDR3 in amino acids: CASSPPRGAGVGDEQFF. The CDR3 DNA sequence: TGTGCCAGCTCACCACCGCGAGGAGCGGGGGTTGGGGATGAGCAGTTCTTC.

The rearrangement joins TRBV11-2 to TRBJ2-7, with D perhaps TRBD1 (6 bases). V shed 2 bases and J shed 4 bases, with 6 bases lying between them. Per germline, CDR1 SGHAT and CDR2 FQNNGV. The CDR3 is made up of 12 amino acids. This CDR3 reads CASSLQGYEQYF. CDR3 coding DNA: TGTGCCAGCAGCTTACAGGGGTACGAGCAGTACTTC.

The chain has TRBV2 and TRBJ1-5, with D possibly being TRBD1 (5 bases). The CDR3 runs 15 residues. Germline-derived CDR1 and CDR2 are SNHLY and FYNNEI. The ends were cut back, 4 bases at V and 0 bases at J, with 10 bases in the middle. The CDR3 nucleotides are TGTGCCAGCAGTGGGGACGGTTATAGCAATCAGCCCCAGCATTTT. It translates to CASSGDGYSNQPQHF.

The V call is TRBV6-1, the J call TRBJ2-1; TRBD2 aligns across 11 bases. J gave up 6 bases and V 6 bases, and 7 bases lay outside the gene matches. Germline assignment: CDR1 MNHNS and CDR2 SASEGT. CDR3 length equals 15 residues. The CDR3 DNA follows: TGTGCCAGCAGCCTCACTAGCGGGAGTATCAATGAGCAGTTCTTC. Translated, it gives CASSLTSGSINEQFF.